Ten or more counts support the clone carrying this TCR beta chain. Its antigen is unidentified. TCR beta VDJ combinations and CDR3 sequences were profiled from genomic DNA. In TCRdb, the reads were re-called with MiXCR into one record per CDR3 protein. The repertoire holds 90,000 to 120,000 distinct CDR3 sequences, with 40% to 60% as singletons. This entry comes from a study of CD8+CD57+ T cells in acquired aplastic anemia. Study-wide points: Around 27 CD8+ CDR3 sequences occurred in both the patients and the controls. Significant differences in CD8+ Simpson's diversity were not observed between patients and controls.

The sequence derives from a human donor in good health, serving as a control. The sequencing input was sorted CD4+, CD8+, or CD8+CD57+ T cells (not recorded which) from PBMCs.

CDR3 DNA sequence: TGTGCCAGCAGCCACGACCGGGACATCTTCTACGAGCAGTACTTC. Its translation is CASSHDRDIFYEQYF. The V and J genes are TRBV7-9 and TRBJ2-7; a possible D gene is TRBD1 (6 bases). V gave up 5 bases and J gave up 3 bases, with 17 bases separating them. The CDR3 has 15 amino acids. Germline V gene lookup returns CDR1 SEHNR and CDR2 FQNEAQ (reference sequence).